These 29 T cell receptor beta chains were all obtained from the same sample, sequenced in a study of CD8+CD57+ T cells in acquired aplastic anemia. Flow cytometry had shown expanded CD8+CD57+ cells in the patients chosen for sequencing. Genomic DNA acted as the template from which TCR beta VDJ combination and CDR3 sequence profiling were carried out. TCRdb reprocessed the reads with MiXCR, giving one entry per CDR3 protein. The sample lists around 290,000 distinct CDR3 sequences; under 65% were seen once. Sequencing was performed on sorted CD4+, CD8+, or CD8+CD57+ T cells (not recorded which) from PBMCs. These receptors originate from a human donor with aplastic anemia.

Many counts were recorded for this clonotype. The gene calls are TRBV7-9 and TRBJ1-6, with a possible D match to TRBD1 (5 bases). Germline lookup yields CDR1 SEHNR and CDR2 FQNEAQ (reference sequence). This CDR3 has 15 amino acids. V gave up 2 bases and J gave up 6 bases, with 11 bases separating them. CDR3 sequence reads: CASSLMGGGNSPLHF. As DNA, the CDR3 is TGTGCCAGCAGCTTAATGGGGGGAGGTAATTCACCCCTCCACTTT.

This clonotype came up many times. The chain uses TRBV19 and TRBJ2-6, with D possibly being TRBD1 (5 bases). Per the germline V gene, CDR1 is LNHDA and CDR2 is SQIVND (reference sequence). This CDR3 contains 19 residues. V was cut by 0 bases and J by 1 base, with 16 bases left in between. The CDR3 region is CASSIDRPTPGSGANVLTF. CDR3 sequence (DNA): TGTGCCAGTAGTATAGATCGCCCCACCCCAGGGTCTGGGGCCAACGTCCTGACTTTC.

This clonotype has at least ten counts. This chain uses TRBV6-5 with TRBJ2-7; 7 bases align to TRBD1. Germline CDR1 is MNHEY and CDR2 is SVGAGI. V lost 0 bases and J lost 5; bases outside the gene matches: 7. The CDR3 runs to 15 residues. The chain's CDR3 is CASSYSRQGVNEQYF. The DNA for the CDR3 is TGTGCCAGCAGTTACTCGCGACAGGGAGTCAACGAGCAGTACTTC.

This clonotype was recorded a few times. V is TRBV20-1 and J is TRBJ2-7; tentatively, D is TRBD1 (5 bases). There are 17 residues in the CDR3. In germline, CDR1 is DFQATT, CDR2 SNEGSKA (reference sequence). V gave up 0 bases and J gave up 2 bases, with 20 bases separating them. CDR3 in amino acids: CSARDTLLSGQAYEQYF. CDR3 DNA: TGCAGTGCTAGAGATACGTTATTGTCAGGGCAAGCCTACGAGCAGTACTTC.

This clonotype has just one count. V usage is TRBV7-8 and J usage is TRBJ1-1; possible D gene TRBD1, 5 bases. Trimming took 1 base from V and 8 from J, leaving 11 bases between them. CDR1 SGHVS and CDR2 FQNEAQ come from the germline V gene. This CDR3 region has 13 residues. The CDR3 sequence is CASSLEGAGEAFF. The CDR3 region has the DNA TGTGCCAGCAGCTTAGAAGGGGCAGGAGAAGCTTTCTTT.

The chain combines TRBV7-8 with TRBJ1-1; D not certain. Germline CDR1 SGHVS, CDR2 FQNEAQ. The CDR3 is 13 amino acids. V gave up 8 bases and J gave up 11 bases, with 21 bases separating them. The CDR3, as DNA: TGTGCCAGCTTAATCCTGGGGTCAGGTAGCGCTTTCTTT. Amino acid sequence: CASLILGSGSAFF.

This clonotype occurred many times. The J gene is TRBJ1-2, the V gene TRBV29-1; D not resolved. Trimming removed 4 bases from V and 8 bases from J, with 20 bases in between. The CDR3 consists of 14 residues. Germline V gives CDR1 SQVTM, CDR2 ANQGSEA. The CDR3 loop reads CSVGLAKGSRGYTF. The CDR3 bases are TGCAGCGTTGGATTGGCCAAGGGTAGTAGGGGCTACACCTTC.

This clonotype was found a few times. The chain couples TRBV6-1 to TRBJ2-7; D is unresolved. V lost 2 bases to trimming and J lost 3 bases, with 2 bases between them. The CDR3 is made up of 11 amino acids. Germline CDR1 and CDR2: MNHNS and SASEGT. The chain's CDR3 is CASSEFYEQYF. Here the CDR3 DNA reads TGTGCCAGCAGTGAATTCTACGAGCAGTACTTC.

The rearrangement joins TRBV19 to TRBJ2-1; 13 nucleotides match TRBD2. The V gene's germline CDR1 is LNHDA and CDR2 SQIVND (reference sequence). Trimming cost V 7 bases and J 4 bases; bases outside gene matches: 10. The CDR3 runs to 17 residues. The CDR3: CASTSSMTSGGYNEQFF. The CDR3 DNA reads as TGTGCCAGTACCTCCTCCATGACTAGCGGGGGGTACAATGAGCAGTTCTTC.

This clonotype was recorded many times. This chain connects TRBV5-8 to TRBJ2-3, with TRBD1 identical over 7 bases. The V and J ends lost 4 bases and 4 bases, in that order; junction bases with no gene match: 6. CDR3 length: 14 residues. CDR1 SGHTS and CDR2 YDEGEE come from the germline V gene. The CDR3 region has the DNA TGTGCCAGCAGCCTCGACCAGGGGGCAGATACGCAGTATTTT. Translated, it gives CASSLDQGADTQYF.

The chain is built from TRBV10-3 and TRBJ1-2; D not certain. CDR3 size: 12 residues. Trimming took 0 bases from V and 4 from J, leaving 3 bases between them. CDR1 ENHRY and CDR2 SYGVKD come from the germline V gene. CDR3 in DNA: TGTGCCATCAGTGAGTCAAGCTATGGCTACACCTTC. This gives the protein CAISESSYGYTF.

As regards this clonotype: Germline and junction disagree at one end, which may indicate a read error. The chain is built from TRBV7-7 and TRBJ2-2, with D possibly matching TRBD1 (5 bases). The CDR3 is made up of 13 amino acids. Germline assignment: CDR1 SSHAT and CDR2 FNYEAQ (reference sequence). CDR3: CASSLQDAGELFF. CDR3 sequence (DNA): TGTGCTAGCAGCTTACAGGACGCCGGGGAGCTGTTTTTT.

This clonotype was seen repeatedly, ten times or more. This sequence joins TRBV20-1 and TRBJ1-6, with 9 bases aligning to TRBD1. The trim removed 6 bases at V and 7 bases at J, leaving 7 bases unmatched. The CDR3 is made up of 14 amino acids. Germline V lookup: CDR1 DFQATT, CDR2 SNEGSKA (reference sequence). CDR3 residues: CSAGTGFSNSPLHF. CDR3 nucleotides: TGCAGTGCGGGGACAGGGTTCTCCAATTCACCCCTCCACTTT.

V and J are TRBV7-9 and TRBJ1-6; 8 positions agree with TRBD1. Germline V gene sequence: CDR1 SEHNR, CDR2 FQNEAQ (reference sequence). This CDR3 region has 14 residues. The V gene end was trimmed by 5 bases and the J gene end by 7 bases; junction bases not matched to a gene: 4. This chain's CDR3 is CASSEQGGNSPLHF. CDR3 coding DNA: TGTGCCAGCAGCGAACAGGGGGGAAATTCACCCCTCCACTTT.

This clonotype was observed many times. This chain links TRBV5-1 with TRBJ1-1, with D maybe TRBD1 (5 bases). Germline values: CDR1 SGHRS, CDR2 YFSETQ. Deletions cut 0 bases from V and 5 bases from J, with 20 bases between. This CDR3 region has 17 residues. The CDR3 reads CASSLGVGSGGWTEAFF. CDR3 sequence (DNA): TGCGCCAGCAGCTTGGGCGTTGGGTCCGGGGGATGGACTGAAGCTTTCTTT.

The chain joins TRBV5-1 to TRBJ1-1; 9 bases are shared with TRBD1. The CDR3 consists of 14 residues. The trim removed 5 bases at V and 7 bases at J, leaving 9 bases unmatched. CDR1 and CDR2 from the germline V gene are SGHRS and YFSETQ. The CDR3 sequence is CASSHAQGAYEAFF. The CDR3 nucleotides read TGCGCCAGCAGTCATGCACAGGGGGCTTATGAAGCTTTCTTT.

This clonotype was counted between two and nine times. The chain combines TRBV29-1 with TRBJ1-1; 7 nucleotides agree with TRBD1. This CDR3 has 14 amino acids. Trimming at V came to 4 bases and at J to 0 bases, leaving 5 bases not matched to a gene. Germline V gives CDR1 SQVTM, CDR2 ANQGSEA. This chain's CDR3 is CSVGTGVVNTEAFF. CDR3 bases: TGCAGCGTTGGGACAGGAGTCGTGAACACTGAAGCTTTCTTT.

The chain carries TRBV20-1 and TRBJ1-6; D uncertain. Trimming pared 1 base from V and 14 bases from J, leaving 12 bases between. The CDR3 runs to 12 residues. Germline V gives CDR1 DFQATT, CDR2 SNEGSKA (reference sequence). As DNA, the CDR3 is TGCAGTGCTAGAGTATTAGGGAGCTCCCTCCACTTT. This gives the protein CSARVLGSSLHF.

This clonotype was seen at least ten times. This rearrangement joins TRBV5-1 to TRBJ2-1; TRBD2 matches 7 bases. Losses at the gene ends were 4 bases for V and 3 bases for J; bases not matched to a gene: 10. This CDR3 is built from 16 residues. Germline-derived CDR1 and CDR2 are SGHRS and YFSETQ. CDR3 in DNA: TGCGCCAGCAGCCTGGGTATGGCTAGCGGCTACAATGAGCAGTTCTTC. Protein sequence: CASSLGMASGYNEQFF.

The chain recombines TRBV15 with TRBJ2-2; 8 nucleotides agree with TRBD1. The CDR3 has 17 amino acids. Germline assignment: CDR1 LNHNV and CDR2 YYDKDF (reference sequence). The V and J ends lost 3 bases and 4 bases, in that order; junction bases with no gene match: 10. CDR3 nucleotides: TGTGCCACCAGCAGCCCCCGGACAGGGTCTAGCACCGGGGAGCTGTTTTTT. Amino acid sequence: CATSSPRTGSSTGELFF. The whole variable domain, remainder taken from reference TRBV15 and TRBJ2-2, is DAMVIQNPRYQVTQFGKPVTLSCSQTLNHNVMYWYQQKSSQAPKLLFHYYDKDFNNEADTPDNFQSRRPNTSFCFLDIRSPGLGDTAMYLCATSSPRTGSSTGELFFGEGSRLTVL.

Many counts were recorded for this clonotype. The chain is built from TRBV5-6 and TRBJ2-7; a weak D match, TRBD2 (6 bases). The V gene's germline CDR1 is SGHDT and CDR2 YYEEEE. V was clipped by 4 bases and J by 0 bases, with 17 bases between them. The CDR3 is 16 amino acids. CDR3 residues: CASSRLGQEGSYEQYF. CDR3 DNA sequence: TGTGCCAGCAGCCGATTAGGCCAGGAGGGCTCCTACGAGCAGTACTTC. Based on the CDR3 plus reference TRBV5-6 and TRBJ2-7, the full variable domain is DAGVTQSPTHLIKTRGQQVTLRCSPKSGHDTVSWYQQALGQGPQFIFQYYEEEERQRGNFPDRFSGHQFPNYSSELNVNALLLGDSALYLCASSRLGQEGSYEQYFGPGTRLTVT.

This clonotype was seen a few times. The chain uses TRBV19 and TRBJ2-1, with TRBD1 matching 10 bases. CDR1 is LNHDA, CDR2 SQIVND, per germline (reference sequence). CDR3 length equals 15 residues. J lost 7 bases, V lost 5 bases, and 8 bases had no gene match. The CDR3 sequence is CASSAPGQGKNEQFF. The CDR3 DNA reads TGTGCCAGTAGTGCTCCGGGACAGGGGAAAAATGAGCAGTTCTTC. The whole variable domain, filled in from reference TRBV19 and TRBJ2-1, reads DGGITQSPKYLFRKEGQNVTLSCEQNLNHDAMYWYRQDPGQGLRLIYYSQIVNDFQKGDIAEGYSVSREKKESFPLTVTSAQKNPTAFYLCASSAPGQGKNEQFFGPGTRLTVL.

This rearrangement joins TRBV20-1 to TRBJ2-2; 15 positions match TRBD2. The CDR3 sequence is 17 residues long. Germline CDR1 reads DFQATT; CDR2 reads SNEGSKA (reference sequence). V shed 5 bases, J shed 4 bases, and the junction held 8 bases outside the gene matches. The CDR3 sequence is CSAAPGLAGGSTGELFF. In DNA, the CDR3 is TGCAGTGCTGCTCCGGGACTAGCGGGAGGATCCACCGGGGAGCTGTTTTTT.

The chain links TRBV2 to TRBJ1-6; D gene uncertain. In germline, CDR1 is SNHLY, CDR2 FYNNEI. The CDR3 loop spans 17 amino acids. Trimming cost V 7 bases and J 0 bases, with 16 bases left between them. The CDR3 loop reads CASIPTPGSSYNSPLHF. CDR3 nucleotides: TGTGCCAGCATCCCCACCCCGGGAAGCTCCTATAATTCACCCCTCCACTTT.

This clonotype was observed many times. The V and J genes are TRBV2 and TRBJ2-2; 8 bases map to TRBD2. The CDR3 has 14 amino acids. Looked up from germline, CDR1 is SNHLY and CDR2 is FYNNEI. V lost 4 bases to trimming and J lost 7 bases; unmatched junction nucleotides: 5. The CDR3 nucleotides read TGTGCCAGCAGTGCAGCGGGAGTGAACGGGGAGCTGTTTTTT. Translation: CASSAAGVNGELFF.

This clonotype was seen only a few times. The chain couples TRBV7-9 to TRBJ1-2; D not certain. Trimming took 5 bases from V and 6 from J, leaving 10 bases between them. The germline gives CDR1 SEHNR, CDR2 FQNEAQ (reference sequence). The CDR3 length is 12 residues. The DNA for the CDR3 is TGTGCCAGCAGCCCGTTGTCCCATGGCTACACCTTC. Translation gives CASSPLSHGYTF.

The chain has TRBV7-3 and TRBJ2-3, with 8 bases identical to TRBD1. V shed 5 bases, J shed 11 bases, and the junction held 15 bases outside the gene matches. Germline lookup yields CDR1 SGHTA and CDR2 FQGTGA. The CDR3 extends over 15 amino acids. CDR3 in amino acids: CASSEDRGQNNEQYF. DNA for the CDR3: TGTGCCAGCAGCGAAGACAGGGGTCAGAACAATGAGCAGTATTTT.

This clonotype has just a few counts. This chain uses TRBV7-6 with TRBJ2-7, with TRBD1 matching 11 bases. Unmatched junction bases numbered 8, after V lost 1 base and J lost 0 bases. The CDR3 runs 18 residues. Per germline, CDR1 SGHVS and CDR2 FNYEAQ. The CDR3 nucleotides read TGTGCCAGCAGCTTAGAGTGGACAGGGGGCTCCTTCTCCTACGAGCAGTACTTC. It is translated as CASSLEWTGGSFSYEQYF. Together with reference TRBV7-6 and TRBJ2-7, the CDR3 gives the full variable domain: GAGVSQSPRYKVTKRGQDVALRCDPISGHVSLYWYRQALGQGPEFLTYFNYEAQQDKSGLPNDRFSAERPEGSISTLTIQRTEQRDSAMYRCASSLEWTGGSFSYEQYFGPGTRLTVT.

The V call is TRBV7-2, the J call TRBJ2-3, with D tentatively TRBD1 or TRBD2 (5 bases each). Trimming cost V 5 bases and J 1 base, with 13 bases left between them. The germline gives CDR1 SGHTA, CDR2 FQGNSA. The CDR3 extends over 15 amino acids. The CDR3 loop reads CASSIRDPRTDTQYF. CDR3 DNA sequence: TGTGCCAGCAGCATCCGGGACCCACGCACAGATACGCAGTATTTT. Combining the CDR3 with reference TRBV7-2 and TRBJ2-3 gives the whole variable domain GAGVSQSPSNKVTEKGKDVELRCDPISGHTALYWYRQSLGQGLEFLIYFQGNSAPDKSGLPSDRFSAERTGGSVSTLTIQRTQQEDSAVYLCASSIRDPRTDTQYFGPGTRLTVL.